These 17 T cell receptor beta chains were sequenced from one sample in a study of CD8 T cells in ankylosing spondylitis (dated by TCRdb to between 2016 and 2019). For these receptors, no antigen is known. Libraries came from 5' RACE. These reads were obtained on an Illumina HiSeq 2500. TCRdb applied fastp at Q25 and MiXCR to the public reads, then kept only in-frame beta chains. Identical CDR3 proteins give one entry, which carries the most common genes and DNA. The table for this sample lists some 330,000 distinct CDR3 sequences; 7% to 9% of them were counted only once. 13% to 15% of the sample is in the top ten clones. The investigation overall reported the following: Blood from ankylosing spondylitis patients appeared to be characterized by a TCR beta motif composed of under 10 highly homologous amino acid variants.

The sample was blood, either unsorted or a sorted T cell fraction (not recorded which). These receptor sequences come from a male donor with ankylosing spondylitis.

V is TRBV29-1 and J is TRBJ2-3; TRBD1 or TRBD2 may be the D gene (5 bases each). V dropped 5 bases and J dropped 0 bases, with 6 bases sitting between them. Germline assignment: CDR1 SQVTM and CDR2 ANQGSEA. There are 12 residues in the CDR3. The CDR3 reads CSVRDSTDTQYF. CDR3 DNA sequence: TGCAGCGTTCGGGACAGCACAGATACGCAGTATTTT.

In its sample, this clonotype was seen a few times. The chain uses TRBV20-1 and TRBJ2-1; TRBD1 might be the D (6 bases). CDR1 DFQATT and CDR2 SNEGSKA come from the germline V gene (reference sequence). The CDR3 spans 15 residues. V lost 6 bases and J lost 0, with 15 bases in between. CDR3 residues: CSAVLTGRSYNEQFF. CDR3 sequence (DNA): TGCAGTGCGGTCCTGACAGGTCGCTCCTACAATGAGCAGTTCTTC.

This clonotype has only a few counts. The V call is TRBV12-3 or TRBV12-4, the J call TRBJ1-6; a weak D match, TRBD1 (6 bases). This CDR3 region has 16 residues. The V and J ends lost 5 bases and 9 bases respectively, with 20 bases between them. The CDR3 nucleotides are TGTGCCAGCAGTATAGTTCCAGGGGCCGGTGGTTCACCCCTCCACTTT. This translates into CASSIVPGAGGSPLHF.

This chain connects TRBV7-2 to TRBJ2-2, with 9 bases lining up with TRBD2. This CDR3 contains 15 residues. In germline, CDR1 is SGHTA, CDR2 FQGNSA. V gave up 5 bases and J gave up 7 bases; unmatched junction bases: 8. The CDR3 nucleotides are TGTGCCAGCAGCCCCGGGATAGCGGGAGTCGGGGAGCTGTTTTTT. Its translation is CASSPGIAGVGELFF. The full variable domain, with the rest looked up from reference TRBV7-2 and TRBJ2-2, is GAGVSQSPSNKVTEKGKDVELRCDPISGHTALYWYRQSLGQGLEFLIYFQGNSAPDKSGLPSDRFSAERTGGSVSTLTIQRTQQEDSAVYLCASSPGIAGVGELFFGEGSRLTVL.

This clonotype was found a few times. The chain has TRBV20-1 and TRBJ2-5; TRBD1 matches 8 bases. V lost 4 bases and J lost 3; bases outside the gene matches: 7. Germline V gene lookup returns CDR1 DFQATT and CDR2 SNEGSKA (reference sequence). The CDR3 runs 14 residues. CDR3 bases: TGCAGTGCTAACTCCGACAGGGGAGAAGAGACCCAGTACTTC. It encodes CSANSDRGEETQYF.

This chain connects TRBV7-2 to TRBJ2-4; D may be TRBD1 (5 bases). The germline gives CDR1 SGHTA, CDR2 FQGNSA. The CDR3 consists of 15 residues. V gave up 1 base and J gave up 5 bases, with 12 bases separating them. The DNA for the CDR3 is TGTGCCAGCAGCTTAGATTCAGGGCGTCAAAACATTCAGTACTTC. It yields the protein CASSLDSGRQNIQYF.

This clonotype was seen a few times. This chain joins TRBV28 and TRBJ2-1; D possibly matches TRBD1 or TRBD2 (6 bases each). CDR3 length: 14 residues. The germline V and J ends were trimmed by 3 bases and 6 bases, with 12 bases remaining between them. Germline loops: CDR1 MDHEN, CDR2 SYDVKM. Here the CDR3 DNA reads TGTGCCAGCAGTTTGAGGACAGCGGGCAATGAGCAGTTCTTC. The encoded protein is CASSLRTAGNEQFF.

The chain carries TRBV24-1 and TRBJ2-3; 9 bases align to TRBD2. V shed 10 bases, J shed 2 bases, and the junction held 24 bases outside the gene matches. In germline, CDR1 is KGHDR, CDR2 SFDVKD. The CDR3 has 20 amino acids. This chain's CDR3 is CATSRAGGFPFHPHTDTQYF. DNA for the CDR3: TGTGCCACAAGTAGGGCGGGAGGGTTCCCTTTCCACCCACACACAGATACGCAGTATTTT.

The chain is built from TRBV3-1 and TRBJ2-2, with a weak D call TRBD2 (5 bases). This CDR3 has 15 amino acids. CDR1 and CDR2 from the germline V gene are LGHDT and YNNKEL (reference sequence). With 1 base removed from V and 4 bases from J, the gap between germline ends came to 10 bases. Written as DNA, the CDR3 is TGTGCCAGCAGCCAAGGGACTCAGTTCACCGGGGAGCTGTTTTTT. It codes for CASSQGTQFTGELFF.

In this sample, this clonotype turned up a few times. This chain links TRBV7-9 with TRBJ2-2; D is uncertain. This CDR3 is 14 amino acids long. Germline lookup yields CDR1 SEHNR and CDR2 FQNEAQ (reference sequence). Trimming removed 1 base from V and 8 bases from J, with 11 bases in between. The CDR3 here is CASSLVDVMGELFF. The CDR3 DNA follows: TGTGCCAGCAGCTTAGTGGACGTTATGGGGGAGCTGTTTTTT.

The gene calls are TRBV29-1 and TRBJ2-1, with D maybe TRBD2 (5 bases). The CDR3 is 13 residues long. Trimming shortened V by 4 bases and J by 8 bases, and 15 bases separated the two germline ends. The germline V gene has CDR1 SQVTM and CDR2 ANQGSEA. The CDR3 spells CSVVSRGSHEQFF. The CDR3, as DNA: TGCAGCGTTGTGTCTAGAGGGAGCCATGAGCAGTTCTTC.

This clonotype was seen a handful of times. The J gene is TRBJ1-5, the V gene TRBV27; a possible D gene is TRBD1 (5 bases). This CDR3 is 15 amino acids long. With 2 bases removed from V and 2 bases from J, the gap between germline ends came to 10 bases. Germline CDR1 is MNHEY and CDR2 is SMNVEV (reference sequence). The CDR3 sequence: CASSLGALGNQPQHF. Written as DNA, the CDR3 is TGTGCCAGCAGTTTAGGGGCCTTGGGCAATCAGCCCCAGCATTTT.

In this sample, this clonotype turned up a few times. The chain is built from TRBV28 and TRBJ2-5, with 8 bases lining up with TRBD1. J lost 1 base, V lost 5 bases, and 3 bases had no gene match. Germline V gene data show CDR1 as MDHEN and CDR2 as SYDVKM. The CDR3 runs 14 residues. The CDR3 nucleotides read TGTGCCAGCAGTGGAGGGACAGGCCAAGAGACCCAGTACTTC. Encoded protein: CASSGGTGQETQYF.

This clonotype came up a few times. The chain links TRBV6-2 or TRBV6-3 to TRBJ2-7; 7 bases line up with TRBD1. The junction had 14 bases not matched to a gene; V was cut back by 5 bases and J by 4 bases. CDR1 is MNHEY and CDR2 is SVGEGT in the germline V gene. The CDR3 is 16 residues long. The CDR3 coding sequence is TGTGCCAGCAGTCCCCGAGTCCGGCGACAGGGTTACGAGCAGTACTTC. This codes for CASSPRVRRQGYEQYF.

The table lists this clonotype with a few counts. The chain carries TRBV5-8 and TRBJ2-5, with TRBD1 matching 12 bases. V dropped 3 bases and J dropped 3; count of bases not matched to a gene: 3. CDR1 is SGHTS, CDR2 YDEGEE, per germline. The CDR3 extends over 15 amino acids. CDR3 amino acids: CASSWGQGAEETQYF. DNA for the CDR3: TGTGCCAGCAGCTGGGGACAGGGGGCCGAAGAGACCCAGTACTTC.

In its sample, this clonotype was seen a few times. The chain combines TRBV20-1 with TRBJ1-5; unclear D gene. Germline V CDR1 and CDR2: DFQATT, SNEGSKA (reference sequence). The CDR3 is made up of 12 amino acids. V was pared by 5 bases and J by 6 bases, with 11 bases between. CDR3 amino acids: CSAADGVQPQHF. In DNA, the CDR3 is TGCAGTGCTGCTGATGGGGTTCAGCCCCAGCATTTT.

There are many counts of this clonotype. The J gene is TRBJ2-7, the V gene TRBV4-3, with D possibly being TRBD1 (6 bases). This CDR3 has 15 amino acids. Germline CDR1 is LGHNA and CDR2 is YSLEER. V was cut by 0 bases and J by 0 bases, with 9 bases left in between. DNA for the CDR3: TGCGCCAGCAGCCAAGATCAGGGGTACTCCTACGAGCAGTACTTC. This gives the protein CASSQDQGYSYEQYF.